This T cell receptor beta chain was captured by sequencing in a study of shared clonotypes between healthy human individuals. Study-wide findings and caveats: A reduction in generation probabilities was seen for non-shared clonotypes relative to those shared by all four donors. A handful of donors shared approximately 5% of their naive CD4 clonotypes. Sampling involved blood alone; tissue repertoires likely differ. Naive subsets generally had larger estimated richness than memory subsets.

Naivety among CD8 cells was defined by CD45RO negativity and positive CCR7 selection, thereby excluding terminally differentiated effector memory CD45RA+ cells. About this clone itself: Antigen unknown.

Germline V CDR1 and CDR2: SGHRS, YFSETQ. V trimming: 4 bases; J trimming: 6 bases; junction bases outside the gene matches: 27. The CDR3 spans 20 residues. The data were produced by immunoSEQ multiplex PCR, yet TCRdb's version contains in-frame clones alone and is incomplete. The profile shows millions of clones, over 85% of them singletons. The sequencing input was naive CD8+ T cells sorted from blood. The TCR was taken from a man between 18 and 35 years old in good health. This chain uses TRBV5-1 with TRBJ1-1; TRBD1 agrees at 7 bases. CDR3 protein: CASSRSAIGTVGLGPSEAFF. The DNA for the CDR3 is TGCGCCAGCAGCCGTAGCGCCATTGGGACAGTCGGGCTGGGTCCCTCTGAAGCTTTCTTT.